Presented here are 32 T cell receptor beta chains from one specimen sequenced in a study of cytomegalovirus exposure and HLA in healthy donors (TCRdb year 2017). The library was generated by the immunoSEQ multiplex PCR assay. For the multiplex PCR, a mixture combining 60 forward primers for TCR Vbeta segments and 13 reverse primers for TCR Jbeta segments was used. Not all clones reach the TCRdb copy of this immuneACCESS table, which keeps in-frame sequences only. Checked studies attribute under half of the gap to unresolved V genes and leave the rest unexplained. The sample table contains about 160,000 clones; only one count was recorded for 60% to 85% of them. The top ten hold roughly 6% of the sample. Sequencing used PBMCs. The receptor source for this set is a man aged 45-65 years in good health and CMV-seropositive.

CDR3 DNA: TGTGCCAGCAGCGTTAGCAGGGGAGAGACCCAGTACTTC. Translating it yields CASSVSRGETQYF. The chain uses TRBV9 and TRBJ2-5; D is possibly TRBD1 (6 bases). V was clipped by 2 bases and J by 4 bases, with 9 bases between them. Germline V lookup: CDR1 SGDLS, CDR2 YYNGEE. This CDR3 has 13 amino acids.

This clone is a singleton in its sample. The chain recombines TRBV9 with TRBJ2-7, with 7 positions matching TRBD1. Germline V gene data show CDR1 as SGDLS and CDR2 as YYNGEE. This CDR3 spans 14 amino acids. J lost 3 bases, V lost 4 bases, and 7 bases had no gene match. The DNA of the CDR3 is TGTGCCAGCAGCTCGCGGACAGGTAGCTACGAGCAGTACTTC. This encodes CASSSRTGSYEQYF. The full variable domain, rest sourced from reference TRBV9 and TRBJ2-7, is DSGVTQTPKHLITATGQRVTLRCSPRSGDLSVYWYQQSLDQGLQFLIQYYNGEERAKGNILERFSAQQFPDLHSELNLSSLELGDSALYFCASSSRTGSYEQYFGPGTRLTVT.

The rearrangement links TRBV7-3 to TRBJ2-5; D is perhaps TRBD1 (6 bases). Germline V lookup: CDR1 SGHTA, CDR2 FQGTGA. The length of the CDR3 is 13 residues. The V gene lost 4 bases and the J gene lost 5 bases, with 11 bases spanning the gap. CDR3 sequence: CASSSQGRETQYF. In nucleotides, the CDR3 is TGTGCCAGCAGCTCGCAGGGGCGGGAGACCCAGTACTTC.

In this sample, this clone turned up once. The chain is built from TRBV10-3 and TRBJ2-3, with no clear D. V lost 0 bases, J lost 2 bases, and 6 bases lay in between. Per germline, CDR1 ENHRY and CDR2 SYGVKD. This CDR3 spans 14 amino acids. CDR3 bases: TGTGCCATCAGTGAGTCCGAGCCCACAGATACGCAGTATTTT. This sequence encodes CAISESEPTDTQYF.

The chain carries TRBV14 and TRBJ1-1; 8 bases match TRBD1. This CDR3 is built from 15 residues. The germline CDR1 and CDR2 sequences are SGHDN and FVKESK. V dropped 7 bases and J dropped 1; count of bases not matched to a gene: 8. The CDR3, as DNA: TGTGCCAGCACCCGGACAGGGTCAGGGAACACTGAAGCTTTCTTT. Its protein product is CASTRTGSGNTEAFF.

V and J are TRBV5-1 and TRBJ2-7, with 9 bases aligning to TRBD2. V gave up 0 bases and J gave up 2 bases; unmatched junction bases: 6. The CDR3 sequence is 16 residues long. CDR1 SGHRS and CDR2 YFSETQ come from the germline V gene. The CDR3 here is CASSLGRERGAYEQYF. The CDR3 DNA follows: TGCGCCAGCAGCTTGGGTCGCGAGCGGGGGGCCTACGAGCAGTACTTC.

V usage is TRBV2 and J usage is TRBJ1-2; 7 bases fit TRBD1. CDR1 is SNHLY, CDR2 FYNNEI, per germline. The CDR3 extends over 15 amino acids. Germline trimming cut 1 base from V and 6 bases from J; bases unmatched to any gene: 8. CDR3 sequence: CASSEGQGRGNGYTF. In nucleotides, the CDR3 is TGTGCCAGCAGTGAAGGACAGGGACGAGGGAATGGCTACACCTTC.

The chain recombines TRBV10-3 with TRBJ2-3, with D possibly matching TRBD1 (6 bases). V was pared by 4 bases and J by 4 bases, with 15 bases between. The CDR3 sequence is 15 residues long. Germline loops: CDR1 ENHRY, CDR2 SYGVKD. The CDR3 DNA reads TGTGCCATCAGTGTACAGGGCGCCCCCCCAGATACGCAGTATTTT. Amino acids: CAISVQGAPPDTQYF.

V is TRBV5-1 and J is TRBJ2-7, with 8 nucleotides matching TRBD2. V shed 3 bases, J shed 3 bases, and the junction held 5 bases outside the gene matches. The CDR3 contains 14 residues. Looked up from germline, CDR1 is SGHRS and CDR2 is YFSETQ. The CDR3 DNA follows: TGCGCCAGCAGCTCAACTAGCGGACTCTACGAGCAGTACTTC. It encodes CASSSTSGLYEQYF.

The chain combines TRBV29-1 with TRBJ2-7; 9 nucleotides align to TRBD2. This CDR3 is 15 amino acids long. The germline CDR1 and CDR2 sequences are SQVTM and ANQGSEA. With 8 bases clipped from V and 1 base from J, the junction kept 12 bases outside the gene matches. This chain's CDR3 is CSSIRGSGGSYEQYF. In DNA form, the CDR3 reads TGCAGCTCAATAAGGGGTAGCGGGGGATCCTACGAGCAGTACTTC.

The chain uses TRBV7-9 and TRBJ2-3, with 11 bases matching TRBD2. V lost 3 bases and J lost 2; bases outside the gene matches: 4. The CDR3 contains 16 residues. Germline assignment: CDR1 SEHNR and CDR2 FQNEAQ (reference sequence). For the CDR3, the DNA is TGTGCCAGCAGCTTGGGACTAGCGGAACACACAGATACGCAGTATTTT. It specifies CASSLGLAEHTDTQYF.

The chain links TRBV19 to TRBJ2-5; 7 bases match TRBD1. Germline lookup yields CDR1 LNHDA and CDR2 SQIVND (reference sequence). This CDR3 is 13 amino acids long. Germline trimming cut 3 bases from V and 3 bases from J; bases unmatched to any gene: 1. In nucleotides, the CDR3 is TGTGCCAGTAGTATGGACAGGAAAGAGACCCAGTACTTC. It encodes CASSMDRKETQYF.

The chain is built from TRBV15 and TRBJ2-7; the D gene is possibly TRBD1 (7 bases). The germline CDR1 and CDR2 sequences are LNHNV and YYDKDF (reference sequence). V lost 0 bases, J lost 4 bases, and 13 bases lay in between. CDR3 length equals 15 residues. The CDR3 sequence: CATSRDLEGAYEQYF. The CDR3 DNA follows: TGTGCCACCAGCAGAGATTTGGAGGGGGCTTACGAGCAGTACTTC. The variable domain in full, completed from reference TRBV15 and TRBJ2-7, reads DAMVIQNPRYQVTQFGKPVTLSCSQTLNHNVMYWYQQKSSQAPKLLFHYYDKDFNNEADTPDNFQSRRPNTSFCFLDIRSPGLGDTAMYLCATSRDLEGAYEQYFGPGTRLTVT.

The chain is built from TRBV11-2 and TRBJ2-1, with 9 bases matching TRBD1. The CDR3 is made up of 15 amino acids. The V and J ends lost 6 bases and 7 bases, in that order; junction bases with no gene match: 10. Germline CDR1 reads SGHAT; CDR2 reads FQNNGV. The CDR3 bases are TGTGCCAGCAGTCCATTCGGGACAGGGTTAAATGAGCAGTTCTTC. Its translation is CASSPFGTGLNEQFF.

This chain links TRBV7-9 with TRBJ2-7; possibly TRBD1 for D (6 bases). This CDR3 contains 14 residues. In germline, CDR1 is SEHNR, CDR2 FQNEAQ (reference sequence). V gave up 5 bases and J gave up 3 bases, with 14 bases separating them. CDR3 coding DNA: TGTGCCAGCAGCGCCGGGACACATTTCTACGAGCAGTACTTC. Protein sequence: CASSAGTHFYEQYF.

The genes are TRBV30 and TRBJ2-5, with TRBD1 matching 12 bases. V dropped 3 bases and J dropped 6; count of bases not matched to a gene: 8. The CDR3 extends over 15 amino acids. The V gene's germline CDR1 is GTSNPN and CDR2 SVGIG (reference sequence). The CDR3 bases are TGTGCCTGGAGACCCGGGACAGGGGGCAAGAAGACCCAGTACTTC. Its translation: CAWRPGTGGKKTQYF.

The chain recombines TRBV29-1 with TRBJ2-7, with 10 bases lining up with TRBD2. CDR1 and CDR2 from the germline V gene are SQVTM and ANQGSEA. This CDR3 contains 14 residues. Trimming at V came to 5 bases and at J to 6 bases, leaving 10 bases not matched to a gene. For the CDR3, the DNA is TGCAGCGTTTCGACTAGCGGGCAATCTGCCGAGCAGTACTTC. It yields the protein CSVSTSGQSAEQYF.

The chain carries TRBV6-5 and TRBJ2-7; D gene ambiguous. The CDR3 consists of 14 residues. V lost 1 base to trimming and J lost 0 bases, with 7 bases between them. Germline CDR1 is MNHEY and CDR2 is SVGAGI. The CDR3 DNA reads TGTGCCAGCAGTTACTTCGGGTCCTCCTACGAGCAGTACTTC. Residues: CASSYFGSSYEQYF.

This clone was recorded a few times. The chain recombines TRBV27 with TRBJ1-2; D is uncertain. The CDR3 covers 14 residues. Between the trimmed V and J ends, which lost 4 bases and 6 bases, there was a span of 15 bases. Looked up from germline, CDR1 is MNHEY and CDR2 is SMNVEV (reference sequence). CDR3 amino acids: CASSSSVLAHGYTF. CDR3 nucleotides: TGTGCCAGCAGTTCATCCGTCCTAGCGCATGGCTACACCTTC.

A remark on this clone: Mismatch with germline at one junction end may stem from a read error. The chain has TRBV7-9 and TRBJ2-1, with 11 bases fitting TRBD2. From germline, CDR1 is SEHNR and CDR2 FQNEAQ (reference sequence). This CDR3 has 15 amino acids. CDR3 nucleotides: TGTTCCAGCGGGACACTAGCGGGAGAGGGGCATGAGCAGTTCTTC. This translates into CSSGTLAGEGHEQFF.

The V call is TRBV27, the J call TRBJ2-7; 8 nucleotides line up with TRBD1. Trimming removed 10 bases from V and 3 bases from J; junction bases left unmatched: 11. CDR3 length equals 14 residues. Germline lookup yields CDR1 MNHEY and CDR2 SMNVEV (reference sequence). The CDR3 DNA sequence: TGTGCCACCAGACAGGGGTTAACCTTCTACGAGCAGTACTTC. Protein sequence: CATRQGLTFYEQYF.

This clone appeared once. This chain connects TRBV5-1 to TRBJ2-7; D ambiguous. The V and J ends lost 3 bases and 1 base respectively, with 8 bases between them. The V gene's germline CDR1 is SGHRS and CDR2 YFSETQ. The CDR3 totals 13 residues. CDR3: CASSYSQSYEQYF. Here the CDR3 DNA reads TGCGCCAGCAGCTACTCCCAATCCTACGAGCAGTACTTC. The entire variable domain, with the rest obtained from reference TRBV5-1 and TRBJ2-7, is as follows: KAGVTQTPRYLIKTRGQQVTLSCSPISGHRSVSWYQQTPGQGLQFLFEYFSETQRNKGNFPGRFSGRQFSNSRSEMNVSTLELGDSALYLCASSYSQSYEQYFGPGTRLTVT.

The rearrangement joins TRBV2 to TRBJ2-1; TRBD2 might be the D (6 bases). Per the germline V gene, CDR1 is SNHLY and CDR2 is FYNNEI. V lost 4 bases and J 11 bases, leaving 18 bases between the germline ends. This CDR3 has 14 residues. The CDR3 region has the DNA TGTGCCAGCAGTGCGTCCCTGACTAGTTTGAAGCAGTTCTTC. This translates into CASSASLTSLKQFF.

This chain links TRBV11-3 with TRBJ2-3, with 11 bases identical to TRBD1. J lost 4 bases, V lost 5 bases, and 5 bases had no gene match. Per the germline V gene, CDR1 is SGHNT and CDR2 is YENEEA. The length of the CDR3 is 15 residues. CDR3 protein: CASSAGTGGPDTQYF. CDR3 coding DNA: TGTGCCAGCAGCGCTGGGACAGGGGGACCAGATACGCAGTATTTT.

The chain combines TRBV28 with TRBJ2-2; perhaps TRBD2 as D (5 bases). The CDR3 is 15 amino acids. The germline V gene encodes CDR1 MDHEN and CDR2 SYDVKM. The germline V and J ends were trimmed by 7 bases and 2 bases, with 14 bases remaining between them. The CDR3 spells CASTAPGTNTGELFF. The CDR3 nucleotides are TGTGCCAGCACCGCACCGGGAACCAACACCGGGGAGCTGTTTTTT.

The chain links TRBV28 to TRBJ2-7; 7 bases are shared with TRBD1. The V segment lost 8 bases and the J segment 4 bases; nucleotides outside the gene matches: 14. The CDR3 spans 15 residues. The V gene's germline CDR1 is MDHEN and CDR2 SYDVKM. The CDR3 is CASQTRGQLRYEQYF. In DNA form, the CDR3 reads TGTGCCAGCCAAACGAGGGGGCAGCTTAGGTACGAGCAGTACTTC. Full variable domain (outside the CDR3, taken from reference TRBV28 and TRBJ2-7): DVKVTQSSRYLVKRTGEKVFLECVQDMDHENMFWYRQDPGLGLRLIYFSYDVKMKEKGDIPEGYSVSREKKERFSLILESASTNQTSMYLCASQTRGQLRYEQYFGPGTRLTVT.

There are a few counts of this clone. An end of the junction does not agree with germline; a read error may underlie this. The CDR3: CSSSQSPGPTGELFF. CDR3 DNA sequence: TGTTCCAGCAGCCAATCGCCAGGGCCCACCGGGGAGCTGTTTTTT. The chain employs TRBV7-9 and TRBJ2-2; D may be TRBD1 (5 bases). The CDR3 contains 15 residues. The germline V gene has CDR1 SEHNR and CDR2 FQNEAQ (reference sequence).

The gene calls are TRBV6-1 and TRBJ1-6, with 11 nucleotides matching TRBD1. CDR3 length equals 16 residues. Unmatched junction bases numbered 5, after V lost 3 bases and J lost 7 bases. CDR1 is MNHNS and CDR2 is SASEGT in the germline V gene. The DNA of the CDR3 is TGTGCCAGCAGTGAGGACAGGGGGCGCCGAAATTCACCCCTCCACTTT. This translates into CASSEDRGRRNSPLHF.

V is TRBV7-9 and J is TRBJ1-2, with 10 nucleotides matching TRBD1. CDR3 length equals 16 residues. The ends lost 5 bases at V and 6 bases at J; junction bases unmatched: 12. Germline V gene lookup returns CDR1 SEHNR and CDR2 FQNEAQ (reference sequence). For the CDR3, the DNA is TGTGCCAGCAGCGATACGGACAGGGGGGATGTCGATGGCTACACCTTC. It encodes CASSDTDRGDVDGYTF.

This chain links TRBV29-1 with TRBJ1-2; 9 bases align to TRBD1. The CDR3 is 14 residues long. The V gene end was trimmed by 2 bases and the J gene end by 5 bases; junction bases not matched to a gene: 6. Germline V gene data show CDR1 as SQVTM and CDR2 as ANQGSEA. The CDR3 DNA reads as TGCAGCGTTGAACACCCCGGGACAGGGTATGGCTACACCTTC. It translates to CSVEHPGTGYGYTF.

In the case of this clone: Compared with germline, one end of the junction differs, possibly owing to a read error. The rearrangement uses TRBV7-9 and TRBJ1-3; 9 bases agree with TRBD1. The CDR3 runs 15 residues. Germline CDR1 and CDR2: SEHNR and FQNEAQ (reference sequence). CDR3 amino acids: CSSSSGQGYGNTIYF. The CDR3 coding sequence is TGTTCCAGCAGCTCCGGACAGGGGTACGGAAACACCATATATTTT. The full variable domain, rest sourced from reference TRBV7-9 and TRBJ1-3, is DTGVSQNPRHKITKRGQNVTFRCDPISEHNRLYWYRQTLGQGPEFLTYFQNEAQLEKSRLLSDRFSAERPKGSFSTLEIQRTEQGDSAMYLCSSSSGQGYGNTIYFGEGSWLTVV.

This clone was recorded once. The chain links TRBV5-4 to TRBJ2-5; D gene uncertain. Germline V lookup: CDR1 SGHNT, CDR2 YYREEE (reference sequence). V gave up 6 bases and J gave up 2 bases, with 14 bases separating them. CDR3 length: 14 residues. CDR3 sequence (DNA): TGTGCCAGCACCTCAGGAACACCTCAAGAGACCCAGTACTTC. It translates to CASTSGTPQETQYF.